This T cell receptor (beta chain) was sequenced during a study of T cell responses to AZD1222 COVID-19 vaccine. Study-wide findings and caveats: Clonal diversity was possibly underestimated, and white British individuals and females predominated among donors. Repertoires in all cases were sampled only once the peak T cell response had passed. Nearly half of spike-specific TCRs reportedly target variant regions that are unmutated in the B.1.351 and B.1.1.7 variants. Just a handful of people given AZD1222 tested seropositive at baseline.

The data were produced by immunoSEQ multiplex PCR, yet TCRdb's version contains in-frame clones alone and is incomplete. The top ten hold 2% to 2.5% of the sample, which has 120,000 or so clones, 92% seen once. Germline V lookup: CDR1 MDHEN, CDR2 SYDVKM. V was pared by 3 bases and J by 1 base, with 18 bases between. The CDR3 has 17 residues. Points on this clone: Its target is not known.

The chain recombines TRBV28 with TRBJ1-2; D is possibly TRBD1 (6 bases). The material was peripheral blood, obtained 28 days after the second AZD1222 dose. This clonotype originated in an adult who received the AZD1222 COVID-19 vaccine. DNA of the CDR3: TGTGCCAGCAGTTTGAGTGGTTTGGGCAGGGGTAACTATGGCTACACCTTC. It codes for CASSLSGLGRGNYGYTF.